This record looks at one T cell receptor (beta chain) sequence and its context. Its antigen remains unknown. V was cut by 2 bases and J by 1 base, with 15 bases left in between. The CDR3 extends over 18 amino acids. The germline gives CDR1 SGHTA, CDR2 FQGTGA. Only in-frame clones appear in the TCRdb table, and some are missing; sequencing was by immunoSEQ multiplex PCR. The sample gives over 7,500 clones, about 80% of which show up once; around 25% is in the top ten. This sample stems from a study of T cell repertoires in ileal Crohn's disease. Overall study results and limits: Compared with non-smokers, active smokers at surgery showed more clonal expansions. Sorted CD8 T cells held more high-frequency clones than CD4.

This clonotype originated in an adult with Crohn's disease. The sample was ileal tissue. V is TRBV7-3 and J is TRBJ2-6, with D possibly being TRBD1 (6 bases). The CDR3 loop reads CASSLRGTLRSGANVLTF. The CDR3 nucleotides read TGTGCCAGCAGCTTACGAGGGACATTAAGATCTGGGGCCAACGTCCTGACTTTC.